The TCR beta chain under discussion was sequenced for a study of control samples from healthy donors and cancer patients. CDR1 is SNHLY and CDR2 is FYNNEI in the germline V gene. The CDR3 has 15 amino acids. Losses at the gene ends were 7 bases for V and 2 bases for J; bases not matched to a gene: 7. Some clones are missing from TCRdb's copy, which holds only in-frame ones; the method was immunoSEQ multiplex PCR. The table shows roughly 98,000 clones, with more than 85% occurring only once. The source material was blood. The J gene is TRBJ1-5, the V gene TRBV2; 8 bases fit TRBD1. This sequence originates from a man between 18 and 29 years old in good health. As DNA, the CDR3 is TGTGCCAGCACCCCTGGACAGGGACGCAATCAGCCCCAGCATTTT. It is translated as CASTPGQGRNQPQHF.